A selection of T cell receptor beta chains follows, all from one sample in a study of blood T cells in healthy people across ages. Each CDR3 protein gets one entry after TCRdb re-called the 5' RACE reads with MiXCR. This table holds approximately 1,700,000 distinct CDR3 sequences, approximately 39% found once. The sample was blood. Receptors originate from a human donor in good health. The CDR3 runs from the conserved cysteine through the conserved F or W. D genes are given only for firm matches. Clone size is stated in some rows and not others, as once, few, many or a class when expanded.

d_gene,v_gene,abundance,j_gene,CDR3nt,CDR3aa
TRBD1,TRBV6-2/TRBV6-3,.,TRBJ2-7,TGTGCCAGCAGTTCCCGGACAGGGGGCTACGGGCAGTACTTC,CASSSRTGGYGQYF
.,TRBV5-1,.,TRBJ2-7,TGCGCCAGCAGCTTCCAACCCCCCGAGCAGTACTTC,CASSFQPPEQYF
TRBD1,TRBV5-1,.,TRBJ1-4,TGCGCCAGCAGCTTGGCCAAGGGGGCAGGAGAAAAACTGTTTTTT,CASSLAKGAGEKLFF
.,TRBV5-4,.,TRBJ2-4,TGTGCCAACAGCCCCGACAGTAACAAAAACATTCAGTACTTC,CANSPDSNKNIQYF
.,TRBV7-7,few,TRBJ2-2,TGTGCCAGCAGCTTAGAAGGGGTAGACACCGGGGAGCTGTTTTTT,CASSLEGVDTGELFF
TRBD2,TRBV11-2,.,TRBJ2-7,TGTGCCAGCAGCTTCGTGGGGACTAGCGACGAGCAGTACTTC,CASSFVGTSDEQYF
TRBD1,TRBV12-3/TRBV12-4,.,TRBJ1-5,TGTGCCAGCACTCGCGGGACAGGGGGTCGGGGGAGCAATCAGCCCCAGCATTTT,CASTRGTGGRGSNQPQHF
TRBD1,TRBV7-2,.,TRBJ1-4,TGTGCCAGCAGCTTAGCAAGGGGACAGGGAGCAGAAAAACTGTTTTTT,CASSLARGQGAEKLFF
TRBD2,TRBV7-2,.,TRBJ2-5,TGTGCCAGCAGCAACGGACTAGCGGGGGCGGAGGAGACCCAGTACTTC,CASSNGLAGAEETQYF
TRBD2,TRBV29-1,few,TRBJ2-7,TGCAGCGTTTTGGGAGGGGATGCCTACGAGCAGTACTTC,CSVLGGDAYEQYF
.,TRBV11-2,few,TRBJ2-5,TGTGCCAGCAGCTTAGATTGGGGAAGGGCTCAAAGGACCCAGTACTTC,CASSLDWGRAQRTQYF
TRBD2,TRBV6-2/TRBV6-3,few,TRBJ2-1,TGTGCCAGCAGTTACCTAGCGGGGGCTATCAATGAGCAGTTCTTC,CASSYLAGAINEQFF
.,TRBV10-3,.,TRBJ1-2,TGTGCCATCCGCTCGGGACACACCGATGGCTACACCTTC,CAIRSGHTDGYTF
TRBD1,TRBV4-1,.,TRBJ2-1,TGCGCCAGCAGCCCTCTTGTAAAGGGGGCCCAGGGGTCCTACAATGAGCAGTTCTTC,CASSPLVKGAQGSYNEQFF
TRBD2,TRBV20-1,few,TRBJ2-1,TGCAGTGCTGTGACTAGCGGGGGGGACTACAATGAGCAGTTCTTC,CSAVTSGGDYNEQFF
.,TRBV20-1,few,TRBJ2-7,TGCAGTGCTCCCCGGTGGCAGGGGATCTCCCACGAGCAGTACTTC,CSAPRWQGISHEQYF
TRBD2,TRBV5-1,.,TRBJ2-5,TGCGCCAGCAGCCCCGGGACTAGCGGGGGACCCTCCTGGGGTGAGACCCAGTACTTC,CASSPGTSGGPSWGETQYF
.,TRBV6-2/TRBV6-3,few,TRBJ1-5,TGTGCCAGCAGCAATAAAGCAAGGGTTGGAGTTGGCAATCAGCCCCAGCATTTT,CASSNKARVGVGNQPQHF
TRBD1,TRBV10-3,few,TRBJ2-7,TGTGCCATCAGTGAGGCTAAAGGGACAGGCTACGAGCAGTACTTC,CAISEAKGTGYEQYF
.,TRBV4-3,few,TRBJ1-4,TGCGCCAGCAGCCCGACAGTACTGAATCTCCATGCAACTAATGAAAAACTGTTTTTT,CASSPTVLNLHATNEKLFF
TRBD2,TRBV7-2,few,TRBJ2-7,TGTGCCAGCAGCAAAGCCCGCAGCGGGGGCTACGAGCAGTACTTC,CASSKARSGGYEQYF
TRBD1,TRBV7-9,few,TRBJ2-3,TGTGCCAGCAGCCCAGCTACAGGGGCAGATACGCAGTATTTT,CASSPATGADTQYF
.,TRBV2,few,TRBJ1-2,TGTGCCAGCACCGAACAGGGAGCTAACTATGGCTACACCTTC,CASTEQGANYGYTF
.,TRBV4-3,.,TRBJ1-6,TGCGCCAGCAGCCATCGACAGGACCCACCCCTCCACTTT,CASSHRQDPPLHF
.,TRBV6-2/TRBV6-3,.,TRBJ1-2,TGTGCCAGCAGTTACTCCCGACTCGAGGAAGTCTACACCTTC,CASSYSRLEEVYTF
.,TRBV29-1,.,TRBJ1-3,TGCAGCGTGGCGGCCTCGACTGGAAACACCATATATTTT,CSVAASTGNTIYF
TRBD1,TRBV20-1,.,TRBJ1-1,TGCAGTGCTAGCGCCTCGGCAGGGGGTACTGAAGCTTTCTTT,CSASASAGGTEAFF
.,TRBV28,.,TRBJ2-1,TGTGCCAGCAGTTCGACCCTCAACCCTTTGGGTGAGCAGTTCTTC,CASSSTLNPLGEQFF
TRBD2,TRBV20-1,.,TRBJ2-3,TGCAGTGCAACTAGCGGGGGGCCGATAGATACGCAGTATTTT,CSATSGGPIDTQYF
TRBD1,TRBV29-1,few,TRBJ1-2,TGCAGCGTTGAACGTCGGGCGGACAGGGCTAACTATGGCTACACCTTC,CSVERRADRANYGYTF
.,TRBV18,once,TRBJ2-1,TGTGCCAGCTCACCGGAAGTTGAAGAGCAGTTCTTC,CASSPEVEEQFF
.,TRBV4-2,.,TRBJ1-1,TGTGCCAGCAGCCAAGTTGGAGACGGCAAGAACACTGAAGCTTTCTTT,CASSQVGDGKNTEAFF
.,TRBV5-1,once,TRBJ2-7,TGCGCCAGCAGCATACGCTCCCTGGCCTACGAGCAGTACTTC,CASSIRSLAYEQYF
.,TRBV5-1,few,TRBJ1-4,TGCGCCAGCAGCTTGGGGTGGGGAATGACTAATGAAAAACTGTTTTTT,CASSLGWGMTNEKLFF
.,TRBV6-2/TRBV6-3,.,TRBJ2-1,TGTGCCAGCAGTTATTTAGGAGAGTTTAGCTCCTACAATGAGCAGTTCTTC,CASSYLGEFSSYNEQFF
.,TRBV20-1,.,TRBJ1-3,TGCAGTGCACTAGAGGGCCCAGGAAACACCATATATTTT,CSALEGPGNTIYF
.,TRBV7-6,.,TRBJ1-3,TGTGCCAGCAGCTTAGCCTATAAATCTGGAAACACCATATATTTT,CASSLAYKSGNTIYF
.,TRBV7-8,few,TRBJ2-1,TGTGCCAGCAGCCATGGAATGGGGTATGAGCAGTTCTTC,CASSHGMGYEQFF
TRBD1,TRBV7-8,.,TRBJ1-4,TGTGCCAGCAGCTTCGGGACAGGACTGGCAACTAATGAAAAACGGTTTTTT,CASSFGTGLATNEKRFF
TRBD2,TRBV20-1,.,TRBJ2-1,TGCAGTCTTTCGGGGGGGAAGCCCTCGAGGGAAATGACCTACAATGAGCAGTTCTTC,CSLSGGKPSREMTYNEQFF
.,TRBV7-2,.,TRBJ2-6,TGTGCCAGCAGCCCACTAGGGGGCGGGATCGTTGGGGCCAACGTCCTGACTTTC,CASSPLGGGIVGANVLTF
.,TRBV12-3/TRBV12-4,few,TRBJ1-2,TGTGCCAGCAGTTTAGGTGGCACCCTGGCTGGCTACACCTTC,CASSLGGTLAGYTF
.,TRBV11-2,few,TRBJ1-6,TGTGCCAGCAGCTTAGAGCTCCTCCTTGGGGGGTCACCCCTCCACTTT,CASSLELLLGGSPLHF
TRBD1,TRBV12-3/TRBV12-4,few,TRBJ2-5,TGTGCCAGCTCAAAGGGGGCACGTCAAGAGACCCAGTACTTC,CASSKGARQETQYF
TRBD1,TRBV4-3,few,TRBJ1-1,TGCGCCAGCAGCCATAAGACAGGGGCGGGAACTGAAGCTTTCTTT,CASSHKTGAGTEAFF
.,TRBV4-2,.,TRBJ1-2,TGTGCCAGCAGCCTGCAGGAGGGGGGAGACGGCTACACCTTC,CASSLQEGGDGYTF
.,TRBV9,.,TRBJ2-6,TGTGCCAGCAGCGTGCAAGGACGGGGGCCCACATACTCTGGGGCCAACGTCCTGACTTTC,CASSVQGRGPTYSGANVLTF
TRBD1,TRBV27,.,TRBJ2-7,TGTGCCAGCAGCCCCGGGTTGGGACAGGGGGGCGAGCAGTACTTC,CASSPGLGQGGEQYF
.,TRBV6-2/TRBV6-3,.,TRBJ1-5,TGTGCCAGCGGCGGTAGATGTGGGCCCCAGCATTTT,CASGGRCGPQHF
.,TRBV7-9,once,TRBJ1-2,TGTGCCAGCAGCTCTCGAATACAGGGATCGGATGGCTACACCTTC,CASSSRIQGSDGYTF
.,TRBV7-2,few,TRBJ1-1,TGTGCCAGCAGCATAGGGACCTTAGGGACTGAAGCTTTCTTT,CASSIGTLGTEAFF
.,TRBV29-1,.,TRBJ1-4,TGCAGCGTCCCGGTAGAGGGTAATGAAAAACTGTTTTTT,CSVPVEGNEKLFF
TRBD1,TRBV13,.,TRBJ1-1,TGTGCCAGCAGCGGACCGGGACAGGGAGTTATGGGCACTGAAGCTTTCTTT,CASSGPGQGVMGTEAFF